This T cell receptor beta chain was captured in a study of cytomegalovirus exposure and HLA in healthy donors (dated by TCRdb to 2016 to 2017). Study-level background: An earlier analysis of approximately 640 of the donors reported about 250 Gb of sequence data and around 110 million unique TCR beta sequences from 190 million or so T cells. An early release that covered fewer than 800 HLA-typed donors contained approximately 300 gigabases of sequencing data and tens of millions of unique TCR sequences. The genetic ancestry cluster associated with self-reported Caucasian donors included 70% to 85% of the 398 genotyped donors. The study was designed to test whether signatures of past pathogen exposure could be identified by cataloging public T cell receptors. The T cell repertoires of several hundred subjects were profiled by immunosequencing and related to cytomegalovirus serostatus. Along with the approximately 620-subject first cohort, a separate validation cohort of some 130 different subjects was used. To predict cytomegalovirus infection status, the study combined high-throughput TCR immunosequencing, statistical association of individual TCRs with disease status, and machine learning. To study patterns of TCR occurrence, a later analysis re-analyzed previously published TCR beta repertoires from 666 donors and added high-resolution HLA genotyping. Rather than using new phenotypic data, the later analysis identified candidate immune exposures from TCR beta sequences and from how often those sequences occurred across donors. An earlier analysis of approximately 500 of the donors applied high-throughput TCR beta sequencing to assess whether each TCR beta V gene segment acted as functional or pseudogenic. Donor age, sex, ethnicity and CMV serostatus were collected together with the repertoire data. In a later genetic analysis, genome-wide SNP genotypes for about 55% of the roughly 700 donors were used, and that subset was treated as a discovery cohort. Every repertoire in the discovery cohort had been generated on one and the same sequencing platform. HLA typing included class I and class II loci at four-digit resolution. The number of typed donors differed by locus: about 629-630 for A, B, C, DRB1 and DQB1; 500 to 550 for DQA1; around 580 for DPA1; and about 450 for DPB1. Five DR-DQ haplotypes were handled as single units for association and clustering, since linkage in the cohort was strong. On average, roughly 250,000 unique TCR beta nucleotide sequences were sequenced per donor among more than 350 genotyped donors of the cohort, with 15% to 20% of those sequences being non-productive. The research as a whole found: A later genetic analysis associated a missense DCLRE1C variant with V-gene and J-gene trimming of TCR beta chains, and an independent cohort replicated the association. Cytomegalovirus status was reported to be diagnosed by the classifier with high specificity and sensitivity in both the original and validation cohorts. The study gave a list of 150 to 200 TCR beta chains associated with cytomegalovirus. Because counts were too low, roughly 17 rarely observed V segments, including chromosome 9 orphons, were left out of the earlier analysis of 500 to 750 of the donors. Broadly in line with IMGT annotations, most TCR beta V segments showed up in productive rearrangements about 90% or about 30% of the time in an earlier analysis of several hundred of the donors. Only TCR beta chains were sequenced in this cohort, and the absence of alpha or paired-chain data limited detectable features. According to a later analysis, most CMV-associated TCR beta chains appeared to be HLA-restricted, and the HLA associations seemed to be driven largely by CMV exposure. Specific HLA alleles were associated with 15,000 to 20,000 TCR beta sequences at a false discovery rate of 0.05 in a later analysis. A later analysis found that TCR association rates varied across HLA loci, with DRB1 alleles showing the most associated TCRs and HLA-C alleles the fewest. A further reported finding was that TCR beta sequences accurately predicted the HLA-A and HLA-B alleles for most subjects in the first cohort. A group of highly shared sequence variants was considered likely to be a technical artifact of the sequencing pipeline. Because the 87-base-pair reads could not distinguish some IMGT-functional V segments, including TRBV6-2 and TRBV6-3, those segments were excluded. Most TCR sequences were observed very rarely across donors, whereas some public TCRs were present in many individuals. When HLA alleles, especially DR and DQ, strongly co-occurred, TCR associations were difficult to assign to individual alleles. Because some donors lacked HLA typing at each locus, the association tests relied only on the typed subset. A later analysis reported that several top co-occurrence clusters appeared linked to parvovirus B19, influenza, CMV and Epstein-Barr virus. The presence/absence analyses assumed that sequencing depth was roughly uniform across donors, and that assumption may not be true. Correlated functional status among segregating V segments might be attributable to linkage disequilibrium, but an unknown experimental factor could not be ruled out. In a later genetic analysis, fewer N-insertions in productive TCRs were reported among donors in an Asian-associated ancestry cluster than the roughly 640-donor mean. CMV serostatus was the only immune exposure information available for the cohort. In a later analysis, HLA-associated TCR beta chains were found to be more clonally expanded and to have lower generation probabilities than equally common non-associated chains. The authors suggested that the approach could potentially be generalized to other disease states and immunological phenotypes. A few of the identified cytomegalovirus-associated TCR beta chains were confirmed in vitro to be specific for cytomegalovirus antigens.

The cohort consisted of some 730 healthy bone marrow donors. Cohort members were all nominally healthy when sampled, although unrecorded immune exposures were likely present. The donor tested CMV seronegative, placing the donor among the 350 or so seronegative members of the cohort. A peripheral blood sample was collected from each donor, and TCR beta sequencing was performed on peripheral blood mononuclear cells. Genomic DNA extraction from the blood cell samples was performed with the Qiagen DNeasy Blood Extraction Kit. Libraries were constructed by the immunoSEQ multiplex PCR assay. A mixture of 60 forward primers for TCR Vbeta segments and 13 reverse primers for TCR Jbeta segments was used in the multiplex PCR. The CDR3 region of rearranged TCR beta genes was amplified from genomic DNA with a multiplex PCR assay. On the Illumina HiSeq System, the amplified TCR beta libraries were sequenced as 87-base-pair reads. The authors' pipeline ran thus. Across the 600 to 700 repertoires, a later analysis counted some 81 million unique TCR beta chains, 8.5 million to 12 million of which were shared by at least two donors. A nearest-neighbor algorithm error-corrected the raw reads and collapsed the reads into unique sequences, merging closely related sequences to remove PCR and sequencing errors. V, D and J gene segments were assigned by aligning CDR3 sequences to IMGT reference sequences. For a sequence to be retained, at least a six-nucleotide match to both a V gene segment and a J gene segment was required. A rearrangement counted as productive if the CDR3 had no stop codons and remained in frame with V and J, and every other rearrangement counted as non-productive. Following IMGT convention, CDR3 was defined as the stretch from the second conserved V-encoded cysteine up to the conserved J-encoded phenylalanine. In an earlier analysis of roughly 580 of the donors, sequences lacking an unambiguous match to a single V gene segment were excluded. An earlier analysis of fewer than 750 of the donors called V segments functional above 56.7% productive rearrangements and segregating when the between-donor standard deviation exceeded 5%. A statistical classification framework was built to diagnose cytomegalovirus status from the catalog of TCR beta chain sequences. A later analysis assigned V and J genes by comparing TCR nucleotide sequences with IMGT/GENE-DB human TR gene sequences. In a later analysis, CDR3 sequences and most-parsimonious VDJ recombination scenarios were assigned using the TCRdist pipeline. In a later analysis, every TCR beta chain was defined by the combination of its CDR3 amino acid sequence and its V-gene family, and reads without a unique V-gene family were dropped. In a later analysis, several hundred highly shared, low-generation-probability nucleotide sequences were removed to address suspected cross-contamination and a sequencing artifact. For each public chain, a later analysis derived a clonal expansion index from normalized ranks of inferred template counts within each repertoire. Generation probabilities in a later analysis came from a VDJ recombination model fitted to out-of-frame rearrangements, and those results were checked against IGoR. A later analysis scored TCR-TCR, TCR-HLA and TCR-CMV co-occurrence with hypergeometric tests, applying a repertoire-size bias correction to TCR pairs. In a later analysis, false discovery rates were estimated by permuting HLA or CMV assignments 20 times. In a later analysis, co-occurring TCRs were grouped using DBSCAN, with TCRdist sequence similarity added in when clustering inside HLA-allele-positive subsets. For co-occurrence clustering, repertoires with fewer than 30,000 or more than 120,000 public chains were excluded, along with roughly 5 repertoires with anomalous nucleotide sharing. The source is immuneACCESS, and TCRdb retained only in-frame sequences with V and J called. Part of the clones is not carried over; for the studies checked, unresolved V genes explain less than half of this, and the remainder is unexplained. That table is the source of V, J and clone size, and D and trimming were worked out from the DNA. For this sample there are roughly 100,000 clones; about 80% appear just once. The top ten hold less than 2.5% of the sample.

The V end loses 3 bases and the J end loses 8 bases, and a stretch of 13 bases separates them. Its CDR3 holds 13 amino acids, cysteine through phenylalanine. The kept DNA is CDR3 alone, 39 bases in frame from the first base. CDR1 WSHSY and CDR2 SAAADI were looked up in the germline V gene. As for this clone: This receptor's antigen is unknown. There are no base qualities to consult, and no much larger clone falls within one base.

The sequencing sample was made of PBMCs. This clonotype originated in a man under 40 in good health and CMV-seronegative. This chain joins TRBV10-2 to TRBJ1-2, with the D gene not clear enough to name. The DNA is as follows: TGCGCCAGCAGTGATGCTGCTGCGGGCGGCTACACCTTC. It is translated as CASSDAAAGGYTF.